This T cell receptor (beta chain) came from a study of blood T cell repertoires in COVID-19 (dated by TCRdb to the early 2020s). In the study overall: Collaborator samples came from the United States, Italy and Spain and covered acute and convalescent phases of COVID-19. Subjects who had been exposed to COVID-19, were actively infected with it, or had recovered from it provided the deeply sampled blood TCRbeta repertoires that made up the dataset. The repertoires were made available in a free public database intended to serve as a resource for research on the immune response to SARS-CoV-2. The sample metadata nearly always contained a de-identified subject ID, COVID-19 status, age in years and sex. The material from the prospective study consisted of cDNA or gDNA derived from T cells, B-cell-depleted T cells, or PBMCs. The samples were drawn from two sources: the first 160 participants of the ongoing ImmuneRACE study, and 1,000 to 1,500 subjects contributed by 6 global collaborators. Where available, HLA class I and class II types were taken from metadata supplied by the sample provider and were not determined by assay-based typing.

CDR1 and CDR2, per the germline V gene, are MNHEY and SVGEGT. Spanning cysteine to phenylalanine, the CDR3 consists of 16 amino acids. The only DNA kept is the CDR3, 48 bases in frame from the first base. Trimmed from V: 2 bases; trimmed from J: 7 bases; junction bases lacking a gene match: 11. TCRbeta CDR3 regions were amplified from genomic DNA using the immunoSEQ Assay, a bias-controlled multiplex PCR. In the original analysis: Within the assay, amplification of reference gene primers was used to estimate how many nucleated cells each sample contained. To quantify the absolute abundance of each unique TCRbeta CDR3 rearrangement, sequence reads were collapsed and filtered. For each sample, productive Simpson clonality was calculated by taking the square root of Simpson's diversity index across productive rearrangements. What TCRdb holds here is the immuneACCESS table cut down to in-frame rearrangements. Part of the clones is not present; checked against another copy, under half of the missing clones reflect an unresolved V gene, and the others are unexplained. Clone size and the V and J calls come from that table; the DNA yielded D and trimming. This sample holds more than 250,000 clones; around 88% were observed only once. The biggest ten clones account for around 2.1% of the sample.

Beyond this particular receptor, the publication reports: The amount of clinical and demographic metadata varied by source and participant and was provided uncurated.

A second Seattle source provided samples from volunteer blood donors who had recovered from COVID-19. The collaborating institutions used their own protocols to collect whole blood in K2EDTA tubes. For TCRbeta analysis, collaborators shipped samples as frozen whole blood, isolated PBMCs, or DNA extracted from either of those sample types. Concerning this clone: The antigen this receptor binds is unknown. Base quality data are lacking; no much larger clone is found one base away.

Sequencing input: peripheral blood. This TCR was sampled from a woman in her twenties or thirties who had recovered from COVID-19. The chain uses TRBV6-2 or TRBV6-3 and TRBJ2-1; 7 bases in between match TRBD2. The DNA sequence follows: TGTGCCAGCAGTTACCCGGCCGGGACGCGGGGGAATGAGCAGTTCTTC. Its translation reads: CASSYPAGTRGNEQFF.